Presented here are 30 T cell receptor beta chains from one specimen sequenced in a study of lymphopenia after photon versus proton radiotherapy (dated by TCRdb to the late 2010s). Libraries came from the immunoSEQ multiplex PCR assay. Imported from immuneACCESS, the table was reduced by TCRdb to in-frame sequences with V and J called. These copies leave out some clones; in studies compared against another copy, an unresolved V gene accounts for under half, and the cause of the remainder is not known. The sample yields about 30,000 clones; about 91% were counted once. Together, the top ten hold 6.6% of the sample. Sequenced here: peripheral blood, sampled from a patient treated with proton-based radiotherapy. All receptors come from a woman aged 70-85 years with pancreatic cancer. Some clones in this sample may be carry-over from other donors' samples.

The V call is TRBV7-2, the J call TRBJ2-7; possible D gene TRBD2, 6 bases. This CDR3 is 16 amino acids long. Looked up from germline, CDR1 is SGHTA and CDR2 is FQGNSA. V was clipped by 5 bases and J by 0 bases, with 17 bases between them. CDR3 residues: CASSLGSVLYSYEQYF. CDR3 nucleotide sequence: TGTGCCAGCAGCCTCGGGAGCGTCCTATACTCCTACGAGCAGTACTTC.

V is TRBV5-1 and J is TRBJ1-1; the D is unclear. CDR1 and CDR2 (germline): SGHRS, YFSETQ. The CDR3 is 13 amino acids. The V end lost 4 bases, the J end lost 0 bases, and 7 bases lay between the germline ends. The CDR3 protein is CASSPAVNTEAFF. In nucleotides, the CDR3 is TGCGCCAGCAGCCCAGCAGTGAACACTGAAGCTTTCTTT. The full variable domain, completed using reference TRBV5-1 and TRBJ1-1, is KAGVTQTPRYLIKTRGQQVTLSCSPISGHRSVSWYQQTPGQGLQFLFEYFSETQRNKGNFPGRFSGRQFSNSRSEMNVSTLELGDSALYLCASSPAVNTEAFFGQGTRLTVV.

The chain employs TRBV6-1 and TRBJ1-5; the D gene is possibly TRBD1 (5 bases). Trimming left V 3 bases short and J 7 bases short, with 16 bases between. The CDR3 consists of 15 residues. CDR1 is MNHNS and CDR2 is SASEGT in the germline V gene. Here the CDR3 reads CASSDILRASQPQHF. The CDR3 DNA reads as TGTGCCAGCAGTGATATCCTCAGGGCATCCCAGCCCCAGCATTTT.

The chain employs TRBV19 and TRBJ2-2; D is perhaps TRBD1 or TRBD2 (5 bases each). V lost 6 bases and J lost 1, with 15 bases in between. Germline V gene data show CDR1 as LNHDA and CDR2 as SQIVND (reference sequence). The CDR3 has 16 residues. CDR3: CASRSPGPENTGELFF. The CDR3 coding sequence is TGTGCCAGTAGGAGTCCGGGACCGGAGAACACCGGGGAGCTGTTTTTT.

V and J are TRBV30 and TRBJ1-3; D gene uncertain. The germline gives CDR1 GTSNPN, CDR2 SVGIG (reference sequence). There are 14 residues in the CDR3. Trimming stripped 3 bases from V and 4 bases from J, with 13 bases between. The CDR3 loop is CAWSRSGSGNTIYF. The CDR3 nucleotides read TGTGCCTGGAGCAGAAGTGGCTCCGGAAACACCATATATTTT.

The CDR3 region has the DNA TGCAGCGTGCGCAGGGGGCTAGGAAACACCATATATTTT. Translating it yields CSVRRGLGNTIYF. The V call is TRBV29-1, the J call TRBJ1-3; 8 bases map to TRBD1. The CDR3 length is 13 residues. In germline, CDR1 is SQVTM, CDR2 ANQGSEA. The V segment lost 6 bases and the J segment 4 bases; nucleotides outside the gene matches: 5.

The rearrangement uses TRBV10-3 and TRBJ2-7, with D hard to call. This CDR3 is 14 amino acids long. Germline CDR1 reads ENHRY; CDR2 reads SYGVKD. V gave up 2 bases and J gave up 7 bases, with 15 bases separating them. CDR3 sequence: CAISEGAGKFEQYF. The CDR3 DNA is TGTGCCATCAGTGAGGGTGCTGGGAAATTTGAGCAGTACTTC.

The chain employs TRBV7-9 and TRBJ1-1; D possibly corresponds to TRBD1 (5 bases). The CDR3 spans 14 residues. Trimming pared 2 bases from V and 5 bases from J, leaving 12 bases between. Germline V gene data show CDR1 as SEHNR and CDR2 as FQNEAQ (reference sequence). CDR3 DNA sequence: TGTGCCAGCAGCTTATCGTTGGACACGACTGAAGCTTTCTTT. It is translated as CASSLSLDTTEAFF.

The chain uses TRBV5-1 and TRBJ2-2; D gene unclear. The V and J ends lost 1 base and 5 bases respectively, with 6 bases between them. Germline CDR1 and CDR2: SGHRS and YFSETQ. CDR3 size: 13 residues. The CDR3 here is CASSLQRTGELFF. Written as DNA, the CDR3 is TGCGCCAGCAGCTTGCAACGGACCGGGGAGCTGTTTTTT.

This rearrangement joins TRBV10-1 to TRBJ2-7; tentatively, D is TRBD2 (5 bases). The germline V gene has CDR1 WNHNN and CDR2 SYGVQD (reference sequence). Trimming removed 3 bases from V and 1 base from J, with 7 bases in between. The CDR3 spans 13 residues. The CDR3 coding sequence is TGCGCCAGCAGTGACCCGGGATCCTACGAGCAGTACTTC. Protein sequence: CASSDPGSYEQYF.

The rearrangement joins TRBV5-1 to TRBJ1-1; D might be TRBD1 (6 bases). CDR1 and CDR2 from the germline V gene are SGHRS and YFSETQ. Trimming shortened V by 3 bases and J by 6 bases, and 15 bases separated the two germline ends. The CDR3 contains 14 residues. CDR3 protein: CASSSLRGEAEAFF. The CDR3, as DNA: TGCGCCAGCAGCTCTTTGAGGGGGGAAGCTGAAGCTTTCTTT.

In its sample, this clone was seen a few times. This chain connects TRBV9 to TRBJ1-5; no reliable D call. The CDR3 is 14 residues long. Germline V gives CDR1 SGDLS, CDR2 YYNGEE. Trimming took 4 bases from V and 5 from J, leaving 13 bases between them. CDR3 sequence reads: CASSSRRGYQPQHF. The CDR3 DNA reads as TGTGCCAGCAGCTCCCGCCGCGGTTATCAGCCCCAGCATTTT.

V usage is TRBV7-2 and J usage is TRBJ2-2, with D possibly matching TRBD2 (6 bases). The V and J ends lost 4 bases and 2 bases respectively, with 20 bases between them. CDR3 length: 18 residues. CDR1 SGHTA and CDR2 FQGNSA come from the germline V gene. CDR3 loop: CASSSQRGGVPNTGELFF. The DNA for the CDR3 is TGTGCCAGCAGCTCCCAACGTGGCGGGGTTCCTAACACCGGGGAGCTGTTTTTT.

The V call is TRBV29-1, the J call TRBJ2-3, with 7 bases identical to TRBD2. The J segment lost 6 bases and the V segment lost 2 bases, leaving 17 bases of the junction unmatched. CDR3 length: 17 residues. Germline V CDR1 and CDR2: SQVTM, ANQGSEA. The CDR3 DNA reads as TGCAGCGTTGAACGGGGCGGGCGGGAGCAGGCATGGGATACGCAGTATTTT. Its protein is CSVERGGREQAWDTQYF.

V is TRBV6-1 and J is TRBJ2-5; possible D gene TRBD1, 5 bases. Germline lookup yields CDR1 MNHNS and CDR2 SASEGT. V dropped 2 bases and J dropped 4 bases, with 14 bases sitting between them. The CDR3 sequence is 15 residues long. CDR3 loop: CASSELSRVGETQYF. The CDR3 DNA reads TGTGCCAGCAGTGAATTATCCAGGGTTGGAGAGACCCAGTACTTC.

The genes are TRBV4-1 and TRBJ2-7; D is undetermined. V shed 5 bases and J shed 3 bases, with 17 bases lying between them. CDR3 size: 15 residues. CDR1 MGHRA and CDR2 YSYEKL come from the germline V gene. The chain's CDR3 is CASSENLGGYYEQYF. DNA of the CDR3: TGCGCCAGCAGCGAAAACCTGGGCGGTTACTACGAGCAGTACTTC.

The gene calls are TRBV28 and TRBJ1-2; 8 bases are a match to TRBD1. Unmatched junction bases numbered 18, after V lost 5 bases and J lost 7 bases. From germline, CDR1 is MDHEN and CDR2 SYDVKM. The CDR3 spans 17 residues. CDR3 nucleotides: TGTGCCAGCAGTAGCGAACGTGTGACAGGGGAGTTAGGTGGCTACACCTTC. Translation gives CASSSERVTGELGGYTF.

The J gene is TRBJ2-5, the V gene TRBV19; D perhaps matches TRBD2 (6 bases). The DNA end lines up better with TRBJ2-7; the J call may be wrong. The CDR3 spans 14 residues. Per germline, CDR1 LNHDA and CDR2 SQIVND (reference sequence). The CDR3 nucleotides read TGTGCCAGTAGTATCGGGGTGATCGGGGGCGAGCAGTACTTC. It is translated as CASSIGVIGGEQYF.

The chain recombines TRBV29-1 with TRBJ2-3, with 8 nucleotides matching TRBD1. The germline CDR1 and CDR2 sequences are SQVTM and ANQGSEA. The V segment lost 0 bases and the J segment 5 bases; nucleotides outside the gene matches: 4. This CDR3 is 14 amino acids long. CDR3 nucleotide sequence: TGCAGCGTTGAAGACAGGGGGCAGGTAGATACGCAGTATTTT. It yields the protein CSVEDRGQVDTQYF.

The genes are TRBV5-4 and TRBJ2-5, with 8 positions matching TRBD1. Germline V gene sequence: CDR1 SGHNT, CDR2 YYREEE (reference sequence). The CDR3 has 16 amino acids. V gave up 4 bases and J gave up 5 bases; unmatched junction bases: 13. CDR3 sequence: CASSRSGGALSETQYF. As DNA, the CDR3 is TGTGCCAGCAGCCGTTCAGGGGGCGCATTATCCGAGACCCAGTACTTC.

The chain employs TRBV28 and TRBJ2-2; D not certain. CDR3 length equals 17 residues. V shed 3 bases and J shed 1 base, with 15 bases lying between them. The V gene's germline CDR1 is MDHEN and CDR2 SYDVKM. CDR3 sequence reads: CASSFASRSGNTGELFF. The CDR3 region has the DNA TGTGCCAGCAGTTTTGCGTCTAGGTCAGGGAACACCGGGGAGCTGTTTTTT.

This clone was picked up one time. The rearrangement links TRBV29-1 to TRBJ2-1; possibly TRBD1 for D (6 bases). V dropped 7 bases and J dropped 8 bases, with 18 bases sitting between them. In germline, CDR1 is SQVTM, CDR2 ANQGSEA. The CDR3 has 13 residues. The CDR3 here is CSARVTGWDEQFF. The CDR3 DNA reads as TGCAGCGCCAGAGTAACAGGGTGGGATGAGCAGTTCTTC.

The chain has TRBV29-1 and TRBJ2-1; perhaps TRBD2 as D (6 bases). Germline V CDR1 and CDR2: SQVTM, ANQGSEA. The CDR3 runs to 15 residues. Trimming cost V 4 bases and J 1 base, with 14 bases left between them. CDR3 in DNA: TGCAGCGTTGCTCACCGGGACTTGTCCTACAATGAGCAGTTCTTC. It specifies CSVAHRDLSYNEQFF.

V gene TRBV29-1 combines with J gene TRBJ2-7, with D possibly being TRBD2 (5 bases). This CDR3 has 17 residues. Germline assignment: CDR1 SQVTM and CDR2 ANQGSEA. The V end lost 0 bases, the J end lost 2 bases, and 20 bases lay between the germline ends. The CDR3 region is CSVEDPGDFGGPYEQYF. In nucleotides, the CDR3 is TGCAGCGTTGAAGACCCAGGAGATTTTGGAGGACCCTACGAGCAGTACTTC.

The V gene is TRBV27, the J gene TRBJ1-4, with D uncertain. Germline loops: CDR1 MNHEY, CDR2 SMNVEV (reference sequence). Trimming removed 1 base from V and 8 bases from J, with 11 bases in between. There are 14 residues in the CDR3. The DNA for the CDR3 is TGTGCCAGCAGTTTATGGAGGTCGGGAGAAAAACTGTTTTTT. It is translated as CASSLWRSGEKLFF.

The J gene is TRBJ2-1, the V gene TRBV7-8; 8 bases map to TRBD2. J gave up 1 base and V 2 bases, and 13 bases lay outside the gene matches. The CDR3 is made up of 19 amino acids. Germline values: CDR1 SGHVS, CDR2 FQNEAQ. In DNA form, the CDR3 reads TGTGCCAGCAGCTTATTCGTTGTCAGCGGGAGTGGGTCCTACAATGAGCAGTTCTTC. Translating it yields CASSLFVVSGSGSYNEQFF.

This chain connects TRBV10-3 to TRBJ1-5; 8 bases are a match to TRBD1. The germline V gene encodes CDR1 ENHRY and CDR2 SYGVKD. CDR3 length: 15 amino acids. V dropped 6 bases and J dropped 4; count of bases not matched to a gene: 8. The CDR3 reads CAIRGGQDPNQPQHF. As DNA, the CDR3 is TGTGCCATCAGAGGGGGACAGGATCCTAATCAGCCCCAGCATTTT.

V usage is TRBV30 and J usage is TRBJ1-2; no firm D call. The V gene lost 5 bases and the J gene lost 3 bases, with 10 bases spanning the gap. Germline V lookup: CDR1 GTSNPN, CDR2 SVGIG (reference sequence). This CDR3 has 12 amino acids. The DNA of the CDR3 is TGTGCCTGGGCGCTACTCTACTATGGCTACACCTTC. It encodes CAWALLYYGYTF.

The rearrangement links TRBV7-8 to TRBJ2-7; D unclear. The CDR3 totals 11 residues. From germline, CDR1 is SGHVS and CDR2 FQNEAQ. Trimming cost V 2 bases and J 6 bases, with 5 bases left between them. The CDR3 loop reads CASSLSGEQYF. CDR3 nucleotides: TGTGCCAGCAGCTTAAGTGGCGAGCAGTACTTC. Looking up the rest from reference TRBV7-8 and TRBJ2-7 gives the full variable domain: GAGVSQSPRYKVAKRGQDVALRCDPISGHVSLFWYQQALGQGPEFLTYFQNEAQLDKSGLPSDRFFAERPEGSVSTLKIQRTQQEDSAVYLCASSLSGEQYFGPGTRLTVT.

This clone was recorded a few times. The chain links TRBV5-6 to TRBJ2-3; D remains ambiguous. The CDR3 runs 12 residues. The V and J ends lost 2 bases and 6 bases respectively, with 7 bases between them. Germline-derived CDR1 and CDR2 are SGHDT and YYEEEE. CDR3 loop: CASSFIADTQYF. The CDR3 region has the DNA TGTGCCAGCAGCTTTATCGCCGATACGCAGTATTTT.